This TCR beta chain was identified in a study of metastatic and nonmetastatic thyroid tumors. Thyroid surgery was performed in patients who had received no treatment beforehand. Trimming took off 0 bases at V and 5 bases at J, with 8 bases between the two ends. The CDR3 sequence is 13 residues long. Germline lookup yields CDR1 LNHNV and CDR2 YYDKDF (reference sequence). TCRdb re-called the PCR reads with MiXCR. This sample has around 20,000 clones, with 14% to 15% found just once. This chain uses TRBV15 with TRBJ2-7, with D uncertain. The sample was tumor tissue. This TCR was sampled from a female donor with papillary thyroid cancer or a benign thyroid nodule (not recorded which). Some clones in this sample may be carry-over from other donors' samples. The CDR3 coding sequence is TGTGCCACCAGCAGAGATGTGGGTAACGAGCAGTACTTC. Amino acid sequence: CATSRDVGNEQYF.